This is a list of T cell receptor beta chains from one sample in a study of cytomegalovirus exposure and HLA in healthy donors. Clones were sequenced by immunoSEQ multiplex PCR, and TCRdb holds only the in-frame ones, with some missing. The table lists 95,000 to 150,000 clones, around 80% of them singletons. Sequencing input: PBMCs. The receptors derive from a man aged 25 to 40 in good health and CMV-seropositive. Each CDR3 is given with its conserved first and last residue. The D gene is left open where the match is weak. A row's size may be missing; if present it is once, few, many or a size class.

len | abundance | j_gene | d_gene | v_gene | CDR3nt | CDR3aa
21 | - | TRBJ2-6 | - | TRBV4-3 | TGCGCCAGCAGCCAAGATGTTGGCAGGGGCCCAGAACACTCTGGGGCCAACGTCCTGACTTTC | CASSQDVGRGPEHSGANVLTF
14 | few | TRBJ1-2 | TRBD1 | TRBV4-2 | TGTGCCAGCAGTAAGGACAGGTCCTTAGGCGGCTACACCTTC | CASSKDRSLGGYTF
12 | once | TRBJ2-2 | - | TRBV27 | TGTGCCAGCAGTTTATTCGCCGGGGAGCTGTTTTTT | CASSLFAGELFF
15 | - | TRBJ1-4 | - | TRBV5-4 | TGTGCCAGCAGCTTGGGGCAGGGAGGTCAGGGAAAACTGTTTTTT | CASSLGQGGQGKLFF
13 | - | TRBJ2-7 | - | TRBV29-1 | TGCAGCGCCTACCCAAGCGACTCCTACGAGCAGTACTTC | CSAYPSDSYEQYF
14 | - | TRBJ2-7 | - | TRBV27 | TGTGCCAGCAGTGGTGGGGGGGGCATCTACGAGCAGTACTTC | CASSGGGGIYEQYF
13 | - | TRBJ2-3 | - | TRBV6-5 | TGTGCCAGCAGTTACGGTGACTCAGATACGCAGTATTTT | CASSYGDSDTQYF
15 | - | TRBJ2-1 | TRBD2 | TRBV6-1 | TGTGCCAGTCTTCCACTAGCGGGTGTCCACAATGAGCAGTTCTTC | CASLPLAGVHNEQFF
17 | once | TRBJ1-2 | - | TRBV7-9 | TGTGCCAGCAGCTTAGGGGGCACTACCCTTAGTAACTATGGCTACACCTTC | CASSLGGTTLSNYGYTF
14 | - | TRBJ2-7 | - | TRBV9 | TGTGCCAGCAGCGGAAGGAGGGACTTCTACGAGCAGTACTTC | CASSGRRDFYEQYF
13 | few | TRBJ2-1 | TRBD2 | TRBV28 | TGTGCCAGCCGCGGGGCTAGCGGCAATGAGCAGTTCTTC | CASRGASGNEQFF
18 | - | TRBJ2-3 | - | TRBV21-1 | TGTGCCAGCAGCACACTCTTATCAACCGTATCTAGCACAGATACGCAGTATTTT | CASSTLLSTVSSTDTQYF
13 | - | TRBJ1-2 | - | TRBV5-4 | TGTGCCAGCAGCTCCCAGGGGCGGCAGGGCTACACCTTC | CASSSQGRQGYTF
13 | - | TRBJ1-1 | TRBD1 | TRBV10-3 | TGTGCCATCGGGGGACAGATGAACACTGAAGCTTTCTTT | CAIGGQMNTEAFF
14 | - | TRBJ1-2 | - | TRBV6-1 | TGTGCCAGCAGGGAAACCACAGAACACTATGGCTACACCTTC | CASRETTEHYGYTF
15 | - | TRBJ2-7 | TRBD2 | TRBV4-1 | TGCGCCAGCAGCCAAGGTGGGCTAGCGGGAGGCGAGCAGTACTTC | CASSQGGLAGGEQYF
13 | - | TRBJ2-5 | - | TRBV7-2 | TGTGCCAGCAGCTTAGCGAGGGAAGAGACCCAGTACTTC | CASSLAREETQYF
16 | once | TRBJ1-2 | - | TRBV7-2 | TGTGCCAGCAGCTTAGCGTATGGGGCAGGGGCGAGTGGCTACACCTTC | CASSLAYGAGASGYTF
14 | - | TRBJ2-5 | - | TRBV6-5 | TGTGCCAGCAGGGCACGGGGGACCCAAGAGACCCAGTACTTC | CASRARGTQETQYF
11 | - | TRBJ1-2 | - | TRBV19 | TGTGCCAGTTTACAGGGCTATGGCTACACCTTC | CASLQGYGYTF
15 | - | TRBJ2-7 | TRBD1 | TRBV4-3 | TGCGCCAGCAGCCAACGGCACAGGGGCACCTACGAGCAGTACTTC | CASSQRHRGTYEQYF
13 | once | TRBJ2-1 | - | TRBV15 | TGTGCCTCGGGGTCTTCCAACTACAATGAGCAGTTCTTC | CASGSSNYNEQFF
20 | once | TRBJ2-7 | - | TRBV4-3 | TGCGCCAGCAGCCAAGATGTCGTGGAGGGGTTGGGGACTCCGAGCGACGAGCAGTACTTC | CASSQDVVEGLGTPSDEQYF
15 | - | TRBJ2-1 | TRBD1 | TRBV28 | TGTGCCAGCAGTTTTTGGGGGGACAGGGTCAATGAGCAGTTCTTC | CASSFWGDRVNEQFF
15 | - | TRBJ2-7 | TRBD1 | TRBV6-5 | TGTGCCAGCAGTCCGCCGGGACAGGACACCTACGAGCAGTACTTC | CASSPPGQDTYEQYF
11 | - | TRBJ2-5 | - | TRBV10-3 | TGTGCCATCAGTGCGGGGGAGACCCAGTACTTC | CAISAGETQYF
17 | few | TRBJ1-1 | TRBD1 | TRBV7-8 | TGTGCCAGCAGCTCCCTCCCGGGACAGGGTTTAAACACTGAAGCTTTCTTT | CASSSLPGQGLNTEAFF
17 | few | TRBJ2-3 | TRBD2 | TRBV30 | TGTGCCTGGAGTCCGGGGAGAGTGGCGGGAGCCGGAGATACGCAGTATTTT | CAWSPGRVAGAGDTQYF
13 | - | TRBJ1-2 | TRBD1 | TRBV29-1 | TGCAGCACTCGACAGGGGGCAAGCTATGGCTACACCTTC | CSTRQGASYGYTF
15 | - | TRBJ1-2 | TRBD1 | TRBV4-3 | TGCGCCAGCAGCCGAACACAGGGGGCGAGCTATGGCTACACCTTC | CASSRTQGASYGYTF
15 | few | TRBJ1-2 | - | TRBV4-1 | TGCGCCAGCAGCGTCTCCAAGCAGGCCCTCTATGGCTACACCTTC | CASSVSKQALYGYTF
14 | - | TRBJ2-3 | - | TRBV9 | TGTGCCAGCAGCGTAGCCGGTATCACAGATACGCAGTATTTT | CASSVAGITDTQYF
12 | - | TRBJ1-2 | - | TRBV5-8 | TGTGCCAGCAGCTTTCGGGGCTATGGCTACACCTTC | CASSFRGYGYTF
15 | - | TRBJ2-7 | - | TRBV13 | TGTGCCAGCAGCTCCCCGAGGGTAGCGGCAAACGAGCAGTACTTC | CASSSPRVAANEQYF
14 | - | TRBJ2-7 | TRBD1 | TRBV29-1 | TGCAGCGTGCGCGGACAGGGGGCGATCCACGAGCAGTACTTC | CSVRGQGAIHEQYF
18 | - | TRBJ2-1 | - | TRBV4-3 | TGCGCCAGCAGCCAAGATTCTCCACGGGGATACTCCTACAATGAGCAGTTCTTC | CASSQDSPRGYSYNEQFF
15 | - | TRBJ1-2 | - | TRBV5-4 | TGTGCCAGCAGCTTGCGAGGGGGTCTCCTAGGTGGCTACACCTTC | CASSLRGGLLGGYTF
14 | - | TRBJ2-7 | TRBD2 | TRBV13 | TGTGCCAGCAGGGGGGGACTAGCAGCCTACGAGCAGTACTTC | CASRGGLAAYEQYF
16 | - | TRBJ2-1 | TRBD2 | TRBV9 | TGTGCCAGCAGCCCCTACTGGGAGCGGGGCAACAATGAGCAGTTCTTC | CASSPYWERGNNEQFF
15 | few | TRBJ1-1 | TRBD1 | TRBV6-6 | TGTGCCAGCAGTTTCGACAGGGGGCAAGGCACTGAAGCTTTCTTT | CASSFDRGQGTEAFF
13 | - | TRBJ1-2 | - | TRBV13 | TGTGCCAGCAGCCTCGGTGATTTCTATGGCTACACCTTC | CASSLGDFYGYTF
14 | - | TRBJ2-5 | TRBD2 | TRBV9 | TGTGCCAGCAGCGGTGGGACTAGCGGGGAGACCCAGTACTTC | CASSGGTSGETQYF
14 | - | TRBJ1-1 | - | TRBV11-2 | TGTGCCAGCAGCTTAGATCGGGGGGGAACTGAAGCTTTCTTT | CASSLDRGGTEAFF
12 | - | TRBJ1-1 | TRBD1 | TRBV19 | TGTGCCAGTAGCCGGACAGGAATTGAAGCTTTCTTT | CASSRTGIEAFF
13 | - | TRBJ2-1 | - | TRBV5-4 | TGTGCCAGCAGCTTCAGACAGCTCAATGAGCAGTTCTTC | CASSFRQLNEQFF
13 | - | TRBJ2-7 | TRBD1 | TRBV28 | TGTGCCAGCAGTTGGGACAGCTCCTACGAGCAGTACTTC | CASSWDSSYEQYF